This is a list of T cell receptor beta chains from one sample in a study of T cell changes during pregnancy in multiple sclerosis. Only in-frame clones appear in the TCRdb table, and some are missing; sequencing was by immunoSEQ multiplex PCR. The table shows tens of thousands of clones, with 75% to 95% occurring only once. The sequencing here drew on peripheral blood, taken before pregnancy. These receptors all stem from a female donor with multiple sclerosis, enrolled in a pregnancy study. CDR3s include the opening cysteine and the closing phenylalanine or tryptophan. Fields, in order: clone size, V gene, J gene, D gene, CDR3 DNA, CDR3 protein. A D gene is named only where the DNA matches it firmly. Only part of the rows carry a size: once, few, many, or a class if the clone is expanded.

>few|TRBV10-2|TRBJ1-2|.
TGCGCCAGCAGTGAGGGGCTGAACTTGCTCGGCTACACCTTC
CASSEGLNLLGYTF
>.|TRBV11-2|TRBJ2-5|.
TGTGCCAGCAGCTTAGGGGTTCACAGTGCGCTAGAGACCCAGTACTTC
CASSLGVHSALETQYF
>.|TRBV2|TRBJ1-3|.
TGTGCCAGCAGTGAGACAGGCAGCTCTGGAAACACCATATATTTT
CASSETGSSGNTIYF
>.|TRBV29-1|TRBJ1-3|.
TGCAGCGTTACCTCCCTGAGCTCTGGAAACACCATATATTTT
CSVTSLSSGNTIYF
>.|TRBV11-2|TRBJ2-2|.
TGTGCCAGCAGGTCTCTCTCCGGGGAGCTGTTTTTT
CASRSLSGELFF
>.|TRBV9|TRBJ2-3|TRBD2
TGTGCCAGCAGCCCCCGACTAGCGGGGGCCGTCACAGATACGCAGTATTTT
CASSPRLAGAVTDTQYF
>.|TRBV6-1|TRBJ1-1|.
TGTGCCAGCAGTGATCGGGGTGTAACTGAAGCTTTCTTT
CASSDRGVTEAFF
>.|TRBV7-2|TRBJ1-2|.
TGTGCCAGCAGCTCACAGGGCTACTATGGCTACACCTTC
CASSSQGYYGYTF
>.|TRBV5-8|TRBJ2-2|TRBD1
TGTGCCAGCAGCTTCGGGACAGGGACAACCGGGGAGCTGTTTTTT
CASSFGTGTTGELFF
>.|TRBV2|TRBJ1-1|TRBD1
TGTGCCAGCACCAACCCGGGACAGGGTAGTGAAGCTTTCTTT
CASTNPGQGSEAFF
>.|TRBV5-1|TRBJ2-2|.
TGCGCCAGCAGCTGGGGGGTTACCGGGGAGCTGTTTTTT
CASSWGVTGELFF
>once|TRBV18|TRBJ2-5|.
TGTGCCAGCTCACCGGGGCAGGGCCCACAAGAGACCCAGTACTTC
CASSPGQGPQETQYF
>once|TRBV29-1|TRBJ2-3|TRBD1
TGCAGCGTTGACGGACAGGGGGCTTACACATATACGCAGTATTTT
CSVDGQGAYTYTQYF
>.|TRBV5-1|TRBJ2-7|TRBD1
TGCGCCAGCAGCTCAGGGCCAGGGGGCACCTACGAGCAGTACTTC
CASSSGPGGTYEQYF
>.|TRBV2|TRBJ2-7|TRBD1
TGTGCCAGCAAGTTTTTACGGGACAGCGAGCAGTACTTC
CASKFLRDSEQYF
>.|TRBV27|TRBJ1-2|.
TGTGCCAGCAGACCGGACAGCCAAGGCTATGGCTACACCTTC
CASRPDSQGYGYTF
>.|TRBV5-4|TRBJ1-2|.
TGTGCCAGCAGCTACAACAGGGACTATGGCTACACCTTC
CASSYNRDYGYTF
>few|TRBV29-1|TRBJ1-1|.
TGCAGCGTTGCAAAGGCGGTTAACACTGAAGCTTTCTTT
CSVAKAVNTEAFF
>.|TRBV5-1|TRBJ2-3|TRBD2
TGCGCCAGCAGCTCCACCCTGGGCGGGGGACTCTCAGATACGCAGTATTTT
CASSSTLGGGLSDTQYF
>.|TRBV7-5|TRBJ1-1|.
TGTGTCAGAAGCTTGTTCAGCGGGGTCCCCCGAGCTGAAGCTTTCTTT
CVRSLFSGVPRAEAFF
>.|TRBV19|TRBJ2-3|TRBD2
TGTGCCAGTAGTACCAACATACTAGCGGGTCGTCCAGATACGCAGTATTTT
CASSTNILAGRPDTQYF
>.|TRBV7-8|TRBJ2-1|.
TGTGCCAGCAGCTTCGGACAGACCAGGCCCTCCTACAATGAGCAGTTCTTC
CASSFGQTRPSYNEQFF
>.|TRBV11-2|TRBJ2-7|TRBD1
TGTGCCAGCAGCCCTAGACAGGGGTACGAGCAGTACTTC
CASSPRQGYEQYF
>.|TRBV5-1|TRBJ2-7|.
TGCGCCAGCAGCGGGGCCCTCGGCAACTTC
CASSGALGNF
>.|TRBV10-3|TRBJ2-1|TRBD1
TGTGCCATCAGTCCGGGACAGGTCACCTACAATGAGCAGTTCTTC
CAISPGQVTYNEQFF
>once|TRBV11-2|TRBJ1-1|.
TGTGCCAGCGGCCCCCGGAACACTGAAGCTTTCTTT
CASGPRNTEAFF
>.|TRBV6-1|TRBJ1-6|TRBD1
TGTGCCAGCAGTGGAACAGGGGCACATAATTCACCCCTCCACTTT
CASSGTGAHNSPLHF
>.|TRBV10-3|TRBJ2-5|.
TGTGCCATCAGTGACAGGGGAGAGACCCAGTACTTC
CAISDRGETQYF
>.|TRBV7-9|TRBJ1-6|TRBD1
TGTGCCAGCAGCTTAGTGGGACAGGGGAATTCACCCCTCCACTTT
CASSLVGQGNSPLHF
>.|TRBV5-5|TRBJ1-5|TRBD1
TGTGCCAGCAGCTTGGCAGGACAGGGACCGTATAGCAATCAGCCCCAGCATTTT
CASSLAGQGPYSNQPQHF
>.|TRBV6-1|TRBJ2-2|TRBD1
TGTGCCAGCAGCGGTTCCGGGACAGGGTCCGGGGAGCTGTTTTTT
CASSGSGTGSGELFF
>once|TRBV7-3|TRBJ2-1|TRBD2
TGTGCCAGCAGCTTAACTGGGACTAGCGGGGGGGGAGAGCAGTTCTTC
CASSLTGTSGGGEQFF
>once|TRBV5-6|TRBJ2-7|TRBD2
TGTGCCAGCAGCTTGGTTCTAGCGGGGGTCTCCTACGAGCAGTACTTC
CASSLVLAGVSYEQYF
>.|TRBV5-1|TRBJ2-7|TRBD2
TGCGCCACCGCTCGGGAGGGTAGCTACGAGCAGTACTTC
CATAREGSYEQYF
>.|TRBV27|TRBJ2-1|.
TGTGCCAGCAGTTTACAGGGACTCGAGCAGTTCTTC
CASSLQGLEQFF
>.|TRBV6-1|TRBJ1-1|.
TGTGCCAGCAGATGGACAGAAGCTTTCTTT
CASRWTEAFF
>once|TRBV15|TRBJ2-5|.
TGTGCCGTATCCTTAGGGGTACAAGAGACCCAGTACTTC
CAVSLGVQETQYF
>once|TRBV19|TRBJ2-2|TRBD1
TGTGCCAGTAGTACCACTCGTGGGGGACAGGGGATCGGGGAGCTGTTTTTT
CASSTTRGGQGIGELFF
>.|TRBV9|TRBJ1-2|.
TGTGCCAGCAGCGTAGGCGGGGGGCTCTTCTCTGGCTACACCTTC
CASSVGGGLFSGYTF
>.|TRBV28|TRBJ1-3|.
TGTGCCAGCGAACAGGCCCGGGGAAACACCATATATTTT
CASEQARGNTIYF
>.|TRBV5-1|TRBJ1-3|.
TGCGCCAGCAGCCTTTCTCTATTGGCAGGGCAAGGAAACACCATATATTTT
CASSLSLLAGQGNTIYF
>.|TRBV6-6|TRBJ1-3|.
TGTGCCAGCAATGCGCTTAGCTCTGGAAACACCATATATTTT
CASNALSSGNTIYF
>.|TRBV7-9|TRBJ1-1|.
TGTGCCAGCAGTCCGTTACAGGGAACCACTGAAGCTTTCTTT
CASSPLQGTTEAFF
>.|TRBV2|TRBJ2-2|.
TGTGCCAGCAGTGAAGTGGCGCCACTACGGACCGGGGAGCTGTTTTTT
CASSEVAPLRTGELFF
>.|TRBV6-5|TRBJ2-7|.
TGTGCCAGCAGTAAAGGGCGGGGCCCACTGGACGAGCAGTACTTC
CASSKGRGPLDEQYF
>.|TRBV9|TRBJ2-5|.
TGTGCCAGCAGCGTAGGAGTCAGAGAGGCCCAAGAGACCCAGTACTTC
CASSVGVREAQETQYF
>.|TRBV2|TRBJ2-7|TRBD1
TGTGCCAGCAAAGGACAGGCCGACGAGCAGTACTTC
CASKGQADEQYF
>.|TRBV30|TRBJ1-5|.
TGTGCCTGGAGTGTAGCAGGGGCGAGCCAGCCCCAGCATTTT
CAWSVAGASQPQHF
>.|TRBV7-9|TRBJ2-2|TRBD2
TGTGCCAGCAGCTTAACAGCGGGGGGGAACACCGGGGAGCTGTTTTTT
CASSLTAGGNTGELFF
>.|TRBV6-6|TRBJ2-7|TRBD1
TGTGCCAGCAGTTACGCGGACAGGGAGGAGTACTTC
CASSYADREEYF
>.|TRBV7-6|TRBJ2-1|.
TGTGCCAGCAGCTTATCTAGCAGGGGGGATCTCAATGAGCAGTTCTTC
CASSLSSRGDLNEQFF
>.|TRBV9|TRBJ2-7|TRBD2
TGTGCCAGCAGCGTAGAGGGACTAGCGGCGAGAGAGCAGTACTTC
CASSVEGLAAREQYF
>few|TRBV6-4|TRBJ1-5|.
TGTGCCAGCAGTTACACAGGGATGGAGCCCCAGCATTTT
CASSYTGMEPQHF
>few|TRBV18|TRBJ1-2|TRBD1
TGTGCCAGCTCACCTGGGACAGTCTATTGGGACAACTATGGCTACACCTTC
CASSPGTVYWDNYGYTF
>once|TRBV29-1|TRBJ1-1|.
TGCAGCTTTTGGGACACGAACACTGAAGCTTTCTTT
CSFWDTNTEAFF
>once|TRBV19|TRBJ1-1|TRBD1
TGTGCCAGTAGTTCGACAGGGACCCCTGACACTGAAGCTTTCTTT
CASSSTGTPDTEAFF
>.|TRBV7-2|TRBJ2-1|TRBD2
TGTGCCAGCAGATCGGGGGGTAACAATGAGCAGTTCTTC
CASRSGGNNEQFF
>.|TRBV7-3|TRBJ2-3|.
TGTGCCAGCAGCCGGCAAGGCGGGGCGTCAGATACGCAGTATTTT
CASSRQGGASDTQYF
>.|TRBV7-9|TRBJ1-2|.
TGTGCCAGCGGAGAGCGGGGGACTTCAGATGGCTACACCTTC
CASGERGTSDGYTF
>.|TRBV6-5|TRBJ2-7|.
TGTGCCAGCAAGGCCACCCGGGACAACTCCTACGAGCAGTACTTC
CASKATRDNSYEQYF